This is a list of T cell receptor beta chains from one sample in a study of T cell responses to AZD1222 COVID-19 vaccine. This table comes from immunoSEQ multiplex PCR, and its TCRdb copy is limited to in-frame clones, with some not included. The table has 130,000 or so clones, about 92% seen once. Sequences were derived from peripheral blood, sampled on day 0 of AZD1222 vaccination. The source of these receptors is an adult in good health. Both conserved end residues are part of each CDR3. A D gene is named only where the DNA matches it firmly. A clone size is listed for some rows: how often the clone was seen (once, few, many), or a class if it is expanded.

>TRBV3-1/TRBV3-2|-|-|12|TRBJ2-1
CASSQVHNEQFF
TGTGCCAGCAGCCAAGTGCACAATGAGCAGTTCTTC
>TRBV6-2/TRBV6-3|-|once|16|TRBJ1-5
CASSPNRDPSNQPQHF
TGTGCCAGCAGCCCAAACAGGGACCCGAGCAATCAGCCCCAGCATTTT
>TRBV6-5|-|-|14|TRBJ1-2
CASSSLQGNYGYTF
TGTGCCAGCAGTTCCCTACAGGGAAACTATGGCTACACCTTC
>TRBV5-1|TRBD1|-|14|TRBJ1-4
CASSHRDRDEKLFF
TGCGCCAGCAGCCACCGGGACAGGGATGAAAAACTGTTTTTT
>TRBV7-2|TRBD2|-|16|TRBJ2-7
CASSLASGGARYEQYF
TGTGCCAGCAGCTTAGCTAGCGGGGGGGCGAGGTACGAGCAGTACTTC
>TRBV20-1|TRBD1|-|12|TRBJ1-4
CSASYRGEKLFF
TGCAGTGCAAGTTACAGGGGAGAAAAACTGTTTTTT
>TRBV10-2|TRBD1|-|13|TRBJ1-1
CASSLGQGQEAFF
TGCGCCAGCAGTTTAGGACAGGGGCAGGAAGCTTTCTTT
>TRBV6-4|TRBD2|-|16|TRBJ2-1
CASRTPSSGGYNEQFF
TGTGCCAGCCGAACCCCCTCTAGCGGGGGTTACAATGAGCAGTTCTTC
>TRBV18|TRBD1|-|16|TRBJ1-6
CASSPQGGVNNSPLHF
TGTGCCAGCTCACCCCAGGGGGGCGTTAATAATTCACCCCTCCACTTT
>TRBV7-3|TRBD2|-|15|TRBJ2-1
CASSLRGSSYNEQFF
TGTGCCAGCAGCTTGCGGGGGAGCTCCTACAATGAGCAGTTCTTC
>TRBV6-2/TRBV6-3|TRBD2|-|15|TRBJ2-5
CASSLLAGGSETQYF
TGTGCCAGCAGTCTTCTAGCGGGGGGAAGTGAGACCCAGTACTTC
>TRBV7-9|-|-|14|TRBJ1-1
CASSFVVGNTEAFF
TGTGCCAGCAGCTTCGTAGTAGGGAACACTGAAGCTTTCTTT
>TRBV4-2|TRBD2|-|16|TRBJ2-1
CASSVAGGPSYNEQFF
TGTGCCAGCAGTGTGGCGGGGGGGCCCTCCTACAATGAGCAGTTCTTC
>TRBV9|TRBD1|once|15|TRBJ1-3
CASSPRDRGGNTIYF
TGTGCCAGCAGCCCACGGGACAGGGGTGGAAACACCATATATTTT
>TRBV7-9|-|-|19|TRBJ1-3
CASSDTRERERLAGNTIYF
TGTGCCAGCAGCGATACCCGGGAGCGAGAGCGGCTAGCTGGAAACACCATATATTTT
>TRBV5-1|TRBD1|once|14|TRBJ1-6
CASSLMFMGQPLHF
TGCGCCAGCAGCTTGATGTTCATGGGACAGCCCCTCCACTTT
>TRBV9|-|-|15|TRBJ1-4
CASSVALGQDEKLFF
TGTGCCAGCAGCGTAGCCCTGGGGCAGGACGAAAAACTGTTTTTT
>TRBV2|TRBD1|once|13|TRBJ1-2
CASTILGGLGYTF
TGTGCCAGCACCATTTTAGGGGGCCTTGGCTACACCTTC
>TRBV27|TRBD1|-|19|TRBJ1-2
CASSFHGSGQGLLYYGYTF
TGTGCCAGCAGTTTTCATGGGTCGGGACAGGGCCTTCTATACTATGGCTACACCTTC
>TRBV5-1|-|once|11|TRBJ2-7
CASSLVGEQYF
TGCGCCAGCAGCCTAGTCGGAGAGCAGTACTTC
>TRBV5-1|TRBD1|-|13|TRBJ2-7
CASGATGVDEQYF
TGCGCCAGCGGAGCCACAGGGGTGGACGAGCAGTACTTC
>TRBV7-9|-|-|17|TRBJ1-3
CASSLMGDLLSGNTIYF
TGTGCCAGCAGCTTAATGGGGGATCTGCTCTCTGGAAACACCATATATTTT
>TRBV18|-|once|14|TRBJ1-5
CASSPTARNQPQHF
TGTGCCAGCTCACCGACAGCACGCAATCAGCCCCAGCATTTT
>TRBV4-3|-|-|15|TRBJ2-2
CASSQEIQSTGELFF
TGCGCCAGCAGCCAAGAAATCCAGTCCACCGGGGAGCTGTTTTTT
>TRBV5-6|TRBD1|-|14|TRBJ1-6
CASSMDRGSPPLHF
TGTGCCAGCAGCATGGACAGGGGTTCCCCACCCCTCCACTTT
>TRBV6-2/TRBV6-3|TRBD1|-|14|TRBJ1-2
CASSKMDRDYGYTF
TGTGCCAGCAGTAAAATGGACAGGGACTATGGCTACACCTTC
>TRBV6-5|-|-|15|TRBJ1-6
CASNPAGRDNSPLHF
TGTGCCAGCAATCCGGCAGGGAGGGATAATTCACCCCTCCACTTT
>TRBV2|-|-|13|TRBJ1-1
CASAQTMNTEAFF
TGTGCCAGCGCACAAACCATGAACACTGAAGCTTTCTTT
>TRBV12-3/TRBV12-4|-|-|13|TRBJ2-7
CASSFSDSIEQYF
TGTGCCAGCAGTTTTAGTGACAGCATCGAGCAGTACTTC
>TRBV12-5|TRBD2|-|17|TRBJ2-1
CASGSPSGGSERNEQFF
TGTGCTAGTGGTTCTCCATCGGGGGGGTCGGAACGCAATGAGCAGTTCTTC
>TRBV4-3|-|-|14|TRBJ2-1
CASSQEWESPEQFF
TGCGCCAGCAGCCAAGAGTGGGAGAGCCCTGAGCAGTTCTTC
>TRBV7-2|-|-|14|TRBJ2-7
CASSQGLGSYEQYF
TGTGCCAGCAGCCAAGGGCTAGGCTCCTACGAGCAGTACTTC
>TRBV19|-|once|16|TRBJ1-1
CASSISGPKQNTEAFF
TGTGCCAGTAGTATTTCTGGGCCTAAGCAGAACACTGAAGCTTTCTTT
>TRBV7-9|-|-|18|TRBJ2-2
CASSLALVRASNTGELFF
TGTGCCAGCAGCTTAGCGCTTGTCAGGGCCTCGAACACCGGGGAGCTGTTTTTT
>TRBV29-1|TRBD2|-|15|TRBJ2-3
CSVVRGGSPPDTQYF
TGCAGCGTTGTTCGCGGGGGATCTCCTCCAGATACGCAGTATTTT
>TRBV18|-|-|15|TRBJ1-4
CASSGWDSTNEKLFF
TGTGCCAGCTCAGGGTGGGATTCAACTAATGAAAAACTGTTTTTT
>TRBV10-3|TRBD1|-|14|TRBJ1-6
CAIRGQGGNSPLHF
TGTGCCATCAGGGGACAGGGGGGAAATTCACCCCTCCACTTT
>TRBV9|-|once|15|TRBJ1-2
CASSVGSGFNYGYTF
TGTGCCAGCAGCGTAGGTTCCGGGTTTAACTATGGCTACACCTTC
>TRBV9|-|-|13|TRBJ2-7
CASSPTPSYEQYF
TGTGCCAGCAGCCCTACTCCCTCCTACGAGCAGTACTTC
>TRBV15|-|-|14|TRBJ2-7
CATSRAAFPYEQYF
TGTGCCACCAGCAGAGCCGCTTTTCCCTACGAGCAGTACTTC
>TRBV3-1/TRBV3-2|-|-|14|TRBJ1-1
CASSHSGRNTEAFF
TGTGCCAGCAGCCACTCAGGGCGGAACACTGAAGCTTTCTTT
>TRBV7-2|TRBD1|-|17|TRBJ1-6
CASSQGTGVVWSSPLHF
TGTGCCAGCAGCCAAGGGACAGGGGTTGTATGGAGTTCACCCCTCCACTTT
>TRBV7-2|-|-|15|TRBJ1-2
CASREGTGGGYGYTF
TGTGCCAGCAGGGAAGGGACCGGGGGCGGCTATGGCTACACCTTC
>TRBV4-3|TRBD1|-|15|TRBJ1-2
CASSQDKGQGYGYTF
TGCGCCAGCAGCCAAGATAAGGGACAGGGCTATGGCTACACCTTC
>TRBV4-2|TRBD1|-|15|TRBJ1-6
CASSQEWTGNSPLHF
TGTGCCAGCAGCCAAGAGTGGACAGGGAATTCACCCCTCCACTTT
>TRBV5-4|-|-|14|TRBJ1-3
CASSLGPGGNTIYF
TGTGCCAGCAGCTTGGGACCAGGTGGAAACACCATATATTTT
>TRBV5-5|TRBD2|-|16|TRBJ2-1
CASSLAPSGGTNEQFF
TGTGCCAGCAGCTTGGCGCCTAGCGGGGGGACCAATGAGCAGTTCTTC
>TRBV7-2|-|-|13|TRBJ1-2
CASSLTRLDGYTF
TGTGCCAGCAGCTTAACCAGGTTGGATGGCTACACCTTC
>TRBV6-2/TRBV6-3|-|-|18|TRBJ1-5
CASSYSGRMVYSNQPQHF
TGTGCCAGCAGTTACTCGGGGAGGATGGTTTATAGCAATCAGCCCCAGCATTTT
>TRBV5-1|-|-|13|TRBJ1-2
CASSQGEFYGYTF
TGCGCCAGCAGCCAGGGAGAATTCTATGGCTACACCTTC